The 29 T cell receptor beta chains in this list originate from one sample, sequenced in a study of early T cells in non-severe SARS-CoV-2 infection. MiXCR was run by TCRdb on the 5' RACE reads, yielding one entry per CDR3 protein. The sample has around 26,000 distinct CDR3 sequences; 4% to 4.5% are singletons. Sequencing was performed on whole blood. Every receptor here comes from an adult who was a healthcare worker with PCR-confirmed SARS-CoV-2 infection or an uninfected control (not recorded which).

This clonotype was recorded many times. The CDR3 reads CAIMAREEGYTF. The CDR3 DNA reads TGTGCCATCATGGCGAGGGAAGAGGGCTACACCTTC. The V and J genes are TRBV10-3 and TRBJ1-2; D gene unclear. The V end lost 7 bases, the J end lost 8 bases, and 14 bases lay between the germline ends. Germline CDR1 ENHRY, CDR2 SYGVKD. The CDR3 totals 12 residues.

This clonotype appeared many times. This chain joins TRBV12-5 and TRBJ2-1; 7 bases agree with TRBD2. The CDR3 contains 14 residues. With V trimmed by 8 bases and J by 5 bases, 9 bases remained unmatched. Per the germline V gene, CDR1 is LGHNT and CDR2 is FRNRAP. CDR3 sequence reads: CASTGGGWNNEQFF. The DNA for the CDR3 is TGTGCTAGTACTGGGGGAGGGTGGAACAATGAGCAGTTCTTC.

This clonotype was seen repeatedly, ten times or more. The chain joins TRBV3-1 to TRBJ1-6, with no clear D. V was clipped by 5 bases and J by 13 bases, with 15 bases between them. Per germline, CDR1 LGHDT and CDR2 YNNKEL (reference sequence). The CDR3 is made up of 13 amino acids. The CDR3 sequence is CASSFSISDPLHF. As DNA, the CDR3 is TGTGCCAGCAGCTTTTCGATTTCTGATCCCCTCCACTTT.

This clonotype has a count of ten or more. The CDR3 sequence: CASSSDSSNQPQHF. CDR3 in DNA: TGTGCCAGCAGCAGCGACAGTAGCAATCAGCCCCAGCATTTT. This sequence joins TRBV5-5 and TRBJ1-5, with D maybe TRBD1 (5 bases). Trimming removed 4 bases from V and 0 bases from J, with 8 bases in between. CDR1 SGHKS and CDR2 YYEKEE come from the germline V gene (reference sequence). The CDR3 consists of 14 residues.

This clonotype was recorded many times. The chain joins TRBV18 to TRBJ1-5, with no clear D. Between the trimmed V and J ends, which lost 3 bases and 0 bases, there was a span of 6 bases. Per the germline V gene, CDR1 is KGHSH and CDR2 is LQKENI. The CDR3 spans 14 residues. The CDR3 loop reads CASSPDNSNQPQHF. The CDR3 bases are TGTGCCAGCTCACCCGATAATAGCAATCAGCCCCAGCATTTT.

Many counts were recorded for this clonotype. CDR3 region: CASSFAFPRSAAFNEQFF. Here the CDR3 DNA reads TGTGCCAGCAGCTTCGCATTTCCTCGGTCAGCGGCGTTCAATGAGCAGTTCTTC. This sequence joins TRBV11-2 and TRBJ2-1; D is perhaps TRBD2 (5 bases). Trimming pared 3 bases from V and 6 bases from J, leaving 24 bases between. CDR1 is SGHAT and CDR2 is FQNNGV in the germline V gene. The CDR3 loop spans 18 amino acids. Full variable domain (outside the CDR3, taken from reference TRBV11-2 and TRBJ2-1): EAGVAQSPRYKIIEKRQSVAFWCNPISGHATLYWYQQILGQGPKLLIQFQNNGVVDDSQLPKDRFSAERLKGVDSTLKIQPAKLEDSAVYLCASSFAFPRSAAFNEQFFGPGTRLTVL.

At least ten counts were recorded for this clonotype. V usage is TRBV13 and J usage is TRBJ2-7, with D possibly being TRBD1 or TRBD2 (5 bases each). There are 14 residues in the CDR3. CDR1 and CDR2 from the germline V gene are PRHDT and FYEKMQ (reference sequence). Trimming shortened V by 6 bases and J by 6 bases, and 18 bases separated the two germline ends. Here the CDR3 DNA reads TGTGCCAGCAGATTTAGAGGGGAGCTAACCGAGCAGTACTTC. Its translation is CASRFRGELTEQYF.

J is TRBJ2-6 and V is TRBV5-1; the D is unclear. V gave up 4 bases and J gave up 4 bases, with 9 bases separating them. The CDR3 has 14 amino acids. Germline CDR1 reads SGHRS; CDR2 reads YFSETQ. The CDR3 region has the DNA TGCGCCAGCAGCCAAGGGTTCGGGGCCAACGTCCTGACTTTC. Amino acid sequence: CASSQGFGANVLTF.

This clonotype was picked up many times. The J gene is TRBJ1-2, the V gene TRBV18; D remains unclear. CDR1 and CDR2 (germline): KGHSH, LQKENI. The V end was cut by 0 bases, the J end by 7 bases, with 12 bases between. The CDR3 is made up of 14 amino acids. DNA for the CDR3: TGTGCCAGCTCACCACCTGGGGATCCAGGTGGCTACACCTTC. Translating gives CASSPPGDPGGYTF.

By frequency in the sample, this clonotype is medium-sized. The gene calls are TRBV9 and TRBJ1-6; D uncertain. The length of the CDR3 is 14 residues. V shed 0 bases and J shed 7 bases, with 8 bases lying between them. Germline-derived CDR1 and CDR2 are SGDLS and YYNGEE. CDR3 DNA sequence: TGTGCCAGCAGCGTAGAGGGATTCAATTCACCCCTCCACTTT. Protein sequence: CASSVEGFNSPLHF.

The table lists this clonotype with many counts. The chain has TRBV7-9 and TRBJ1-2; TRBD1 aligns across 8 bases. The CDR3 loop spans 12 amino acids. Germline V gene data show CDR1 as SEHNR and CDR2 as FQNEAQ (reference sequence). The trim removed 11 bases at V and 8 bases at J, leaving 10 bases unmatched. The CDR3 loop is CAGEDRDKGYTF. CDR3 bases: TGTGCCGGGGAGGACAGGGATAAAGGCTACACCTTC.

This clonotype was seen many times. J is TRBJ2-3 and V is TRBV5-6; 7 nucleotides match TRBD2. V gave up 0 bases and J gave up 2 bases; unmatched junction bases: 3. In germline, CDR1 is SGHDT, CDR2 YYEEEE. The CDR3 has 15 amino acids. CDR3 in DNA: TGTGCCAGCAGCTTGGTGAGCGGGATCACAGATACGCAGTATTTT. Translating it yields CASSLVSGITDTQYF.

This clonotype was observed at least ten times. The chain joins TRBV7-3 to TRBJ2-1; D is ambiguous. This CDR3 is built from 15 residues. Trimming took 2 bases from V and 2 from J, leaving 10 bases between them. Per germline, CDR1 SGHTA and CDR2 FQGTGA. Here the CDR3 DNA reads TGTGCCAGCAGCTTAGGGCCCCTCACCTACAATGAGCAGTTCTTC. Encoded protein: CASSLGPLTYNEQFF.

This clonotype was seen ten or more times. The genes are TRBV19 and TRBJ2-6; D not resolved. Germline V gene data show CDR1 as LNHDA and CDR2 as SQIVND (reference sequence). Trimming took off 4 bases at V and 0 bases at J, with 22 bases between the two ends. The CDR3 has 20 amino acids. The CDR3 region has the DNA TGTGCCAGTAGTACGCTATTTTTCGAAGAGCTAAGCTCTGGGGCCAACGTCCTGACTTTC. Protein: CASSTLFFEELSSGANVLTF.

This clonotype appeared many times. The chain recombines TRBV7-8 with TRBJ2-5; possible D gene TRBD2, 5 bases. The length of the CDR3 is 15 residues. Germline CDR1 SGHVS, CDR2 FQNEAQ. V lost 4 bases, J lost 5 bases, and 17 bases lay in between. CDR3 in amino acids: CASSSAWASRETQYF. In nucleotides, the CDR3 is TGTGCCAGCAGCTCTGCCTGGGCTAGCCGGGAGACCCAGTACTTC.

In its sample, this clonotype was seen many times. The chain employs TRBV3-1 and TRBJ1-2; the D gene is possibly TRBD1 (5 bases). Germline V lookup: CDR1 LGHDT, CDR2 YNNKEL (reference sequence). This CDR3 comprises 18 residues. V lost 4 bases to trimming and J lost 1 base, with 22 bases between them. CDR3 nucleotides: TGTGCCAGCAGCCCGTCCCCCGCCGGGAGGGGCCTTAACTATGGCTACACCTTC. Residues: CASSPSPAGRGLNYGYTF.

This clonotype showed up just a few times. This sequence joins TRBV19 and TRBJ1-5; the D gene is possibly TRBD1 (6 bases). V was shortened by 4 bases and J by 2 bases, with 15 bases between the two germline ends. This CDR3 has 16 residues. Germline V gene sequence: CDR1 LNHDA, CDR2 SQIVND (reference sequence). CDR3 sequence: CASSSRGAFGNQPQHF. DNA of the CDR3: TGTGCCAGTAGTAGTAGGGGGGCTTTTGGCAATCAGCCCCAGCATTTT.

This clonotype was recorded many times. The chain uses TRBV6-6 and TRBJ2-3; maybe TRBD2 (5 bases). Germline CDR1 reads MNHNY; CDR2 reads SVGAGI (reference sequence). Trimming pared 6 bases from V and 4 bases from J, leaving 14 bases between. This CDR3 has 14 residues. The DNA for the CDR3 is TGTGCCAGCAGGATGGGGAGTGGGGCAGATACGCAGTATTTT. Translating gives CASRMGSGADTQYF.

Many counts were recorded for this clonotype. V is TRBV11-2 and J is TRBJ2-7; 8 bases match TRBD2. Germline CDR1 SGHAT, CDR2 FQNNGV. Trimming took 3 bases from V and 4 from J; bases not matched to a gene: 5. The CDR3 runs to 14 residues. CDR3 sequence: CASSFGGGGYEQYF. The CDR3 DNA reads as TGTGCCAGCAGCTTCGGGGGGGGCGGTTACGAGCAGTACTTC.

This clonotype was recorded many times. This chain connects TRBV7-2 to TRBJ2-7; D possibly uses TRBD1 or TRBD2 (5 bases each). Trimming removed 1 base from V and 7 bases from J, with 14 bases in between. Germline V CDR1 and CDR2: SGHTA, FQGNSA. The CDR3 spans 14 residues. For the CDR3, the DNA is TGTGCCAGCAGCTTAGGGGACGCTGGCTGGGAGCAGTACTTC. This translates into CASSLGDAGWEQYF.

There are many counts of this clonotype. The chain recombines TRBV6-1 with TRBJ2-7; D gene ambiguous. The CDR3 totals 13 residues. Germline V gene lookup returns CDR1 MNHNS and CDR2 SASEGT. Between the trimmed V and J ends, which lost 2 bases and 2 bases, there was a span of 7 bases. CDR3 DNA sequence: TGTGCCAGCAGTGAACTAGAGGCCTACGAGCAGTACTTC. As protein: CASSELEAYEQYF.

This clonotype appeared many times. The chain carries TRBV10-3 and TRBJ2-2; 9 bases agree with TRBD1. Losses at the gene ends were 2 bases for V and 4 bases for J; bases not matched to a gene: 11. Germline loops: CDR1 ENHRY, CDR2 SYGVKD. CDR3 size: 18 residues. The CDR3 DNA sequence: TGTGCCATCAGTGAGCGGTTGTTGGGACAGGGAGGCACCGGGGAGCTGTTTTTT. This encodes CAISERLLGQGGTGELFF.

This clonotype has at least ten counts. The CDR3 sequence is CASKLTSGSDVQFF. For the CDR3, the DNA is TGTGCCAGCAAACTGACTAGCGGGAGCGATGTGCAGTTCTTC. This chain joins TRBV12-3 or TRBV12-4 and TRBJ2-1; TRBD2 aligns across 12 bases. Losses at the gene ends were 7 bases for V and 12 bases for J; bases not matched to a gene: 10. The CDR3 loop spans 14 amino acids.

This clonotype has more than one count but fewer than ten. V gene TRBV5-4 combines with J gene TRBJ2-1; 10 nucleotides line up with TRBD2. Trimming cost V 4 bases and J 7 bases; bases outside gene matches: 11. The CDR3 is 16 residues long. Germline values: CDR1 SGHNT, CDR2 YYREEE (reference sequence). The CDR3 spells CASSRASGSHRNEQFF. The CDR3 nucleotides read TGTGCCAGCAGCAGGGCTAGCGGGAGTCATCGAAATGAGCAGTTCTTC.

There are many counts of this clonotype. The chain is built from TRBV20-1 and TRBJ1-1; D is ambiguous. This CDR3 is 13 amino acids long. The V gene lost 3 bases and the J gene lost 1 base, with 9 bases spanning the gap. The V gene's germline CDR1 is DFQATT and CDR2 SNEGSKA (reference sequence). The DNA of the CDR3 is TGCAGTGCTAGGGGGAGATCGAACACTGAAGCTTTCTTT. This translates into CSARGRSNTEAFF.

The chain uses TRBV18 and TRBJ1-5; unclear D gene. V lost 3 bases and J 0 bases, leaving 15 bases between the germline ends. Looked up from germline, CDR1 is KGHSH and CDR2 is LQKENI. This CDR3 has 17 amino acids. CDR3 loop: CASSPLASLGSNQPQHF. The CDR3 DNA sequence: TGTGCCAGCTCACCGCTAGCTTCGTTAGGTAGCAATCAGCCCCAGCATTTT.

This clonotype has at least ten counts. The gene calls are TRBV21-1 and TRBJ2-7; TRBD1 is the table's D call and was not checked against the DNA. TRBV21-1 is designated a pseudogene. This CDR3 region has 13 residues. The CDR3 spells CASNSRGRYEQYF. The CDR3 DNA follows: TGTGCCAGCAACTCCAGGGGGCGCTACGAGCAGTACTTC.

This rearrangement joins TRBV5-1 to TRBJ2-1; no reliable D call. The V gene lost 0 bases and the J gene lost 4 bases, with 5 bases spanning the gap. Germline lookup yields CDR1 SGHRS and CDR2 YFSETQ. The CDR3 loop spans 13 amino acids. The CDR3 sequence: CASSLELYNEQFF. The CDR3 bases are TGCGCCAGCAGCTTGGAACTTTACAATGAGCAGTTCTTC.

This clonotype was seen at least ten times. This chain connects TRBV10-2 to TRBJ2-2; D not resolved. The germline V and J ends were trimmed by 0 bases and 1 base, with 12 bases remaining between them. From germline, CDR1 is WSHSY and CDR2 SAAADI. The CDR3 is 17 amino acids. The DNA of the CDR3 is TGCGCCAGCAGTGAGTCGAGGACCATAGAGAACACCGGGGAGCTGTTTTTT. It codes for CASSESRTIENTGELFF.